These T cell receptor beta chains were read from a single sample in a study of T cells in localized non-small cell lung cancer. This table comes from immunoSEQ multiplex PCR, and its TCRdb copy is limited to in-frame clones, with some not included. The sample gives tens of thousands of clones, almost 85% of which show up once; roughly a sixth is in the top ten. This specimen consisted of peripheral blood, obtained before any cancer treatment. Source of these receptors: an older male donor with stage III squamous cell lung carcinoma. The CDR3 runs from the conserved cysteine through the conserved F or W. Each record gives: J gene, D gene, V gene, clone size, CDR3 DNA, CDR3 protein. The D gene is left open where the match is weak. Clone size is given for some rows only: seen once, a few or many times, or a class if the clone is expanded.

TRBJ1-1	TRBD1	TRBV5-1	few	TGCGCCAGCAGCTTGGTCAGGGGGGGCACTGAAGCTTTCTTT	CASSLVRGGTEAFF
TRBJ1-3	NA	TRBV6-1	NA	TGTGCCAGCCAAGATCTCTCTGGAAACACCATATATTTT	CASQDLSGNTIYF
TRBJ2-2	TRBD2	TRBV2	NA	TGTGCCAGCAGTGACCTTAGCGGGACTAACACCGGGGAGCTGTTTTTT	CASSDLSGTNTGELFF
TRBJ2-1	TRBD1	TRBV6-1	NA	TGTGCCAGCAACACAGGGGGTTCCTACAATGAGCAGTTCTTC	CASNTGGSYNEQFF
TRBJ1-5	NA	TRBV27	few	TGTGCCAGCAGCTACGGGTACAATCAGCCCCAGCATTTT	CASSYGYNQPQHF
TRBJ2-2	TRBD1	TRBV5-1	NA	TGCGCCAGCAGCTCTGGACAGGCGATCACCGGGGAGCTGTTTTTT	CASSSGQAITGELFF
TRBJ2-3	TRBD2	TRBV5-1	NA	TGCGCCAGCAGCTTGGGGAATGGCGGGGGGGTCACAGATACGCAGTATTTT	CASSLGNGGGVTDTQYF
TRBJ1-2	TRBD1	TRBV2	NA	TGTGCCAGCAGCAGGGGGTTATATGGCTACACCTTC	CASSRGLYGYTF
TRBJ2-5	NA	TRBV11-1	NA	TGTGCCAGCAGCCTACAGGGTCAGGAGACCCAGTACTTC	CASSLQGQETQYF
TRBJ2-7	TRBD1	TRBV19	NA	TGTGCCAGTAGTTCTCGGGACAGTAAGTACTACGAGCAGTACTTC	CASSSRDSKYYEQYF
TRBJ1-5	NA	TRBV11-2	NA	TGTGCCAGCAGCTTGACGGGGGATGTGGGTCAGCCCCAGCATTTT	CASSLTGDVGQPQHF